This T cell receptor (beta chain) was documented in a study of T cells after posttransplantation cyclophosphamide (dated by TCRdb to the mid-2010s). For the study in its entirety: Using TRB sequencing, the study followed how the T cell repertoire reconstituted after myeloablative bone marrow transplantation in which posttransplantation cyclophosphamide served as GVHD prophylaxis. Antigen receptor sequencing was done on samples from roughly 38 PTCy-treated patients and from more than 15 related bone marrow donors of those patients. In 3 patients, TRB sequencing was also performed on up to 3 more blood samples taken 2 to 5.2 years after transplant, and in a handful of patients, pretransplant blood was also TRB-sequenced. Because TRA and TRB clonality correlated tightly in 10 or so samples, later TCR analyses were limited to TRB. Public TRB sequences were compared against a database of over 3,000 sequences linked to responses to pathogens, tumor antigens, self-antigens and alloantigens. Blood from all 34 PTCy patients with 1-year posttransplant specimens was subjected to TRB sequencing.

Including cysteine and phenylalanine, the CDR3 has 18 amino acids. Only CDR3 DNA is held: 54 bases, read in frame from base 1. Trimming takes 5 bases from V and 0 bases from J, and the germline ends sit 23 bases apart. The germline V gene supplies CDR1 KGHSH and CDR2 LQKENI. TRB sequencing was run on genomic DNA with either the immunoSEQ assay at survey resolution or the hsTCRB kit. The authors processed their data as follows. The immunoSEQ software was used for initial read processing, and the LymphoSeq R package was used for repertoire analyses. For each TRB dataset, clonality was calculated as 1 minus normalized Shannon entropy, and the Gini coefficient was computed as well. To infer phenotypes in unsorted samples, TRB sequences from sorted subsets of the recipient or donor were mapped onto the unsorted samples of the same recipient. TCRdb provides this immuneACCESS table in a form limited to in-frame rearrangements. Some clones are lacking; in checked studies, under half of them reflect an unresolved V gene, and why the rest are absent is not known. The V and J calls and clone size come from that table; D and trimming were worked out from the DNA. Here the sample lists about 17,000 clones, none seen once only. The top ten clonotypes cover about 0.51% of the sample.

The research as a whole found: Across the approximately 42 patients, TRB clonality was highly associated with recipient CMV seropositivity and CMV reactivation, and diversity with PTCy was similar to that in the CNI/methotrexate controls. The TRB repertoires of T cells infiltrating skin or the GI tract showed only limited overlap with the TRB repertoires found in blood. Donor-recipient similarity was low at 1-2 months but rose over the first year, and later blood repertoires were often dominated by donor CD8+ memory clones.

The sample's treatment or condition, from its label and the paper: high-dose cyclophosphamide on days +3 and +4 as single-agent GVHD prophylaxis. For conditioning, the PTCy patients got busulfan and fludarabine, then a related or unrelated marrow graft, followed by cyclophosphamide on days +3 and +4. PTCy-treated patients came from a prospective multi-institutional clinical trial. Peripheral blood and bone marrow mononuclear cells were isolated by Ficoll-Hypaque density centrifugation and were cryopreserved. The sample holds many counts of this clone. The clone's antigen remains unknown. No base-level quality is on record; no much larger clone is a single base apart.

The TCR comes from a female patient between 30 and 45 years old who received an allogeneic stem cell transplant from a related donor, was CMV-positive, and had no GVHD. Some T cells seen after a transplant may have their origin in the graft donor. The sample here was PBMCs, taken after allogeneic stem cell transplant with posttransplant cyclophosphamide. Recombination connected TRBV18 to TRBJ2-7, and the D gene may be TRBD1, 5 bases matching. The nucleotide sequence reads TGTGCCAGCTCATTCACCACTCCCTTGGACATTGTCTCCTACGAGCAGTACTTC. This yields the protein CASSFTTPLDIVSYEQYF.